This T cell receptor (beta chain) is from a study of T-cell reconstitution after alpha-beta-depleted transplantation in children. The TCRbeta library incorporated unique molecular identifiers. TCRdb ran MiXCR on the PCR reads and lists one entry per CDR3 protein. Here the sample spans about half a million distinct CDR3 sequences, 9.5% to 15% being singletons. This clonotype was found many times. The CDR3 has 16 residues. The J segment lost 6 bases and the V segment lost 4 bases, leaving 7 bases of the junction unmatched. Germline CDR1 reads SGHRS; CDR2 reads YFSETQ. The chain employs TRBV5-1 and TRBJ2-2, with 12 bases matching TRBD1. The receptor comes from a human donor who donated a stem cell graft to a child with combined immunodeficiency. The sample consisted of PBMCs from the stem cell graft donor, taken from the stem cell graft. For the CDR3, the DNA is TGCGCCAGCAGCCCTGGGACAGGGGGCTCGGCCGGGGAGCTGTTTTTT. This translates into CASSPGTGGSAGELFF.